What follows describes a single T cell receptor beta chain. The source of the sample is a study of blood T cell repertoires in COVID-19. In the original analysis: Reference gene primer amplification yielded estimated nucleated cell counts. Clones were read by immunoSEQ multiplex PCR, and TCRdb kept only the in-frame ones, dropping some. The D gene and trimming were derived from the DNA, and the V and J assignments and clone size from that table. The repertoire includes fewer than 200,000 clones, 80% to 85% of them detected once, and under 10% sits in the top ten. V lost 4 bases and J 6 bases, leaving 8 bases between the germline ends. The CDR3 spans 11 residues. Looked up from germline, CDR1 is SGHNT and CDR2 is YYREEE (reference sequence).

The rearrangement uses TRBV5-4 and TRBJ2-7; TRBD1 might be the D (5 bases). Sequenced material: peripheral blood. The clonotype was recovered from a woman aged 70 to 79 with COVID-19, enrolled during active disease. The CDR3 nucleotides read TGTGCCAGCAGCAGGGGAACCGAGCAGTACTTC. Amino acid sequence: CASSRGTEQYF.